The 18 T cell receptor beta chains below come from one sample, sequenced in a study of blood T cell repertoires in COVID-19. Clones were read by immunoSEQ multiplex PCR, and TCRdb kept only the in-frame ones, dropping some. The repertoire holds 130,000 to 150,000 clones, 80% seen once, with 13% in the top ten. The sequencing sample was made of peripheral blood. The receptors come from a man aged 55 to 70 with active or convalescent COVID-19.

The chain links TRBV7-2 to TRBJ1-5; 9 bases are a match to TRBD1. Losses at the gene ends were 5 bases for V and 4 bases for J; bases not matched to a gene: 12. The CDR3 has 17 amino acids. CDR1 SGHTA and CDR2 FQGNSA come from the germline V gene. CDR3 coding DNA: TGTGCCAGCAGCACGATCTTTTCGGGACAGGGAAATCAGCCCCAGCATTTT. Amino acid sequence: CASSTIFSGQGNQPQHF. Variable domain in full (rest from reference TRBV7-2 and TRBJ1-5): GAGVSQSPSNKVTEKGKDVELRCDPISGHTALYWYRQSLGQGLEFLIYFQGNSAPDKSGLPSDRFSAERTGGSVSTLTIQRTQQEDSAVYLCASSTIFSGQGNQPQHFGDGTRLSIL.

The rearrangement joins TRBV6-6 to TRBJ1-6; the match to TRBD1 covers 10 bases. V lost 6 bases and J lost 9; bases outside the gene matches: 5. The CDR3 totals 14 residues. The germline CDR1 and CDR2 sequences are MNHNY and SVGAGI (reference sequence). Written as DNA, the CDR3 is TGTGCCAGCAGCGAGACAGGGGGCAGTTCACCCCTCCACTTT. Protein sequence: CASSETGGSSPLHF.

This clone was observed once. The CDR3 sequence: CASRGQGFSPLHF. The CDR3 bases are TGTGCCAGCAGGGGACAGGGGTTCTCACCCCTCCACTTT. The chain combines TRBV5-6 with TRBJ1-6; TRBD1 aligns across 10 bases. There are 13 residues in the CDR3. V lost 5 bases to trimming and J lost 10 bases; unmatched junction nucleotides: 3. The germline CDR1 and CDR2 sequences are SGHDT and YYEEEE.

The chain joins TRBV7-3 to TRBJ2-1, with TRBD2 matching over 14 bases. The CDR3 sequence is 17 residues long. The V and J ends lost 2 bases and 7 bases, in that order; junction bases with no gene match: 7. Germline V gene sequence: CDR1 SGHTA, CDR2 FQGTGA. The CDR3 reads CASSLVQGTSGRNEQFF. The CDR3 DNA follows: TGTGCCAGCAGCTTAGTTCAGGGGACTAGCGGGAGAAATGAGCAGTTCTTC.

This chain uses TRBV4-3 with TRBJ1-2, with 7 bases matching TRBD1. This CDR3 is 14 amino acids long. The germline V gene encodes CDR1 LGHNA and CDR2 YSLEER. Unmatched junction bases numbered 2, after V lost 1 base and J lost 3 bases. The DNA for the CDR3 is TGCGCCAGCAGCCAAGGAGGGGGCTACTATGGCTACACCTTC. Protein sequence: CASSQGGGYYGYTF.

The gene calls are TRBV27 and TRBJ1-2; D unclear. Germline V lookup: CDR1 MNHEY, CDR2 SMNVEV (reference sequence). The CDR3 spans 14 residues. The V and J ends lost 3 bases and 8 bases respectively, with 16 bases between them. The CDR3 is CASSFAGKGWGYTF. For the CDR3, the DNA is TGTGCCAGCAGTTTTGCCGGGAAGGGTTGGGGCTACACCTTC.

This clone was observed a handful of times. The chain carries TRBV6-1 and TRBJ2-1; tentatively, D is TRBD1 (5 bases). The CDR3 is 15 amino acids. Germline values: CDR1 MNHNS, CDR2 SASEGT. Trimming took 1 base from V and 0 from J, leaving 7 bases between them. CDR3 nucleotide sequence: TGTGCCAGCAGTGAAGGGGGCCGCTCCTACAATGAGCAGTTCTTC. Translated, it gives CASSEGGRSYNEQFF.

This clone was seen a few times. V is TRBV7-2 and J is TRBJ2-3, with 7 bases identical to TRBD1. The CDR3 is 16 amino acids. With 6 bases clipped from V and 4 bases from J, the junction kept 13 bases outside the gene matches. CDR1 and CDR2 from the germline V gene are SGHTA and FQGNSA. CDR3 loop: CASSPTQDRSPDTQYF. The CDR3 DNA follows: TGTGCCAGCAGTCCGACCCAGGACAGGTCCCCAGATACGCAGTATTTT.

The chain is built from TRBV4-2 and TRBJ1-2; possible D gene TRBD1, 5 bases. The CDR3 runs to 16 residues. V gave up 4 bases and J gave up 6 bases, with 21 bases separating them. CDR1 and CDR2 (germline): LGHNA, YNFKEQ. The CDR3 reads CASSRASRGVKNGYTF. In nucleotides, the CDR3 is TGTGCCAGCAGCCGAGCCTCTCGGGGGGTAAAGAATGGCTACACCTTC.

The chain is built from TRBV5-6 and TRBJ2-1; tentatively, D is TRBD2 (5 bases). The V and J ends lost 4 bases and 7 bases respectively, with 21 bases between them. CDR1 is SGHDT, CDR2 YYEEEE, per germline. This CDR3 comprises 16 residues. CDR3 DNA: TGTGCCAGCAGCGGCGGAGCGGACCTGAAGAGGAATGAGCAGTTCTTC. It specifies CASSGGADLKRNEQFF.

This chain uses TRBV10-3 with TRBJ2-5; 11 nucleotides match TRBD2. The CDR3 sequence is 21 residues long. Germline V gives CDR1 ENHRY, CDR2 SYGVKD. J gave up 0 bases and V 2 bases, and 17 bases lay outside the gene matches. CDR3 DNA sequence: TGTGCCATCAGTGAGGGGGCAGGGGCTAGCGGGAGGACTCGATACCAAGAGACCCAGTACTTC. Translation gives CAISEGAGASGRTRYQETQYF.

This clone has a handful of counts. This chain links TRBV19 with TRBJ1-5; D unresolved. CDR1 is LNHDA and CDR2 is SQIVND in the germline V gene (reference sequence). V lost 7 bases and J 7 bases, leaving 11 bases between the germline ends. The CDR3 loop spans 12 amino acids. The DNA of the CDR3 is TGTGCCAGTACGGGATTCGGGCAGCCCCAGCATTTT. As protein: CASTGFGQPQHF.

The CDR3 bases are TGCGCCAGCAGCCGCTCCGGGCGGGGATCCCAAGAGACCCAGTACTTC. Translating it yields CASSRSGRGSQETQYF. The rearrangement uses TRBV5-1 and TRBJ2-5; weak D call: TRBD2 (6 bases). The CDR3 is 16 amino acids. Trimming cost V 4 bases and J 1 base, with 17 bases left between them. In germline, CDR1 is SGHRS, CDR2 YFSETQ.

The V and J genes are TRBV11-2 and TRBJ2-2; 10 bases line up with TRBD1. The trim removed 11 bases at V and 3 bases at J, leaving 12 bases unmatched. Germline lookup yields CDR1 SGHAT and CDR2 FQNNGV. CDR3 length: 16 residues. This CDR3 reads CAVWETGQGYTGELFF. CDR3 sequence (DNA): TGTGCCGTCTGGGAAACGGGACAGGGGTACACCGGGGAGCTGTTTTTT.

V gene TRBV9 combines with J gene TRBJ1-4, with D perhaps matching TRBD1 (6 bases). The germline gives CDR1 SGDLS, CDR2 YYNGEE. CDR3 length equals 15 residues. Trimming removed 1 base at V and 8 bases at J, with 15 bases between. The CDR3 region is CASSVTGSGREKLFF. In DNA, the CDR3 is TGTGCCAGCAGCGTAACAGGGAGCGGAAGGGAAAAACTGTTTTTT.

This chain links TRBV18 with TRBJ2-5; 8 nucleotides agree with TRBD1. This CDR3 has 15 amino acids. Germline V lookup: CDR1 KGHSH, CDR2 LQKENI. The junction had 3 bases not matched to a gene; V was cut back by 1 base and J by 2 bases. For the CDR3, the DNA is TGTGCCAGCTCACCACGGACAGGGTGGCAAGAGACCCAGTACTTC. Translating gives CASSPRTGWQETQYF.

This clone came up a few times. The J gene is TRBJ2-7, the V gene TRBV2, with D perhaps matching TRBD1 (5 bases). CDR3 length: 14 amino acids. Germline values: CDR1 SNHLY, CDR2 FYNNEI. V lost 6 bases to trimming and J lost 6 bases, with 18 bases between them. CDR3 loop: CASRPEQASSEQYF. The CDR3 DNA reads TGTGCCAGCAGGCCGGAACAGGCGTCGAGCGAGCAGTACTTC.

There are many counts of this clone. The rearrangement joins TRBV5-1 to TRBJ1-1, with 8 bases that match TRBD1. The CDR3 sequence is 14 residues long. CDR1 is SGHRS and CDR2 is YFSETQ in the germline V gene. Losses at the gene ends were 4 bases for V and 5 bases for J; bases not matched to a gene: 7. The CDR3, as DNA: TGCGCCAGCAGCAAAAGCAGGGGGCAAACTGAAGCTTTCTTT. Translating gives CASSKSRGQTEAFF.